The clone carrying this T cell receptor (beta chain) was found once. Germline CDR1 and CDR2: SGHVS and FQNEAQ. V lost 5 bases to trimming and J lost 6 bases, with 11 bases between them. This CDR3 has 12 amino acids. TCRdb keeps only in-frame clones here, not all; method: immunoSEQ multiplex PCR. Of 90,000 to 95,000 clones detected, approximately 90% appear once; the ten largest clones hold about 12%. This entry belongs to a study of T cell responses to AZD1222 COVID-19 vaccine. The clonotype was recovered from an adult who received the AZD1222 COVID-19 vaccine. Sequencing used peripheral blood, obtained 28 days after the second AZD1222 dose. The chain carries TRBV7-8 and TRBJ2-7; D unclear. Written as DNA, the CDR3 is TGTGCCAGCAGCCCCACAAGATCCGAGCAGTACTTC. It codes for CASSPTRSEQYF.